The text below deals with one T cell receptor (beta chain). Trimming cost V 7 bases and J 0 bases, with 16 bases left between them. Germline V gene sequence: CDR1 GTSNPN, CDR2 SVGIG (reference sequence). This CDR3 spans 14 amino acids. This specimen comes from a study of blood T cell repertoires in COVID-19. Study-level information: Sites across the United States, Italy and Spain contributed samples from acute and convalescent COVID-19. Sources were T cells, B-cell-depleted T cells, or PBMCs; the material itself was cDNA or gDNA.

As processed by the authors: Reference gene primers were amplified, and this amplification served to estimate nucleated cell counts. Libraries were prepared by immunoSEQ multiplex PCR; TCRdb keeps only in-frame clonotypes and omits some of them. That table supplies the V and J calls and clone size; D and trimming were determined from the DNA. Of 60,000 to 100,000 clones listed, roughly 90% are singletons. The origin of this receptor is a man over 45 with active COVID-19. The rearrangement joins TRBV30 to TRBJ2-7, with D possibly TRBD2 on 6 matching bases. The sequencing sample was made of peripheral blood. The CDR3 DNA reads as TGTGCCTCGCTAGCGAGTTTGAGCTCCTACGAGCAGTACTTC. Translated, it gives CASLASLSSYEQYF.